The 29 T cell receptor beta chains listed next were all sequenced from one sample in a study of T cell responses to AZD1222 COVID-19 vaccine. Clones were sequenced by immunoSEQ multiplex PCR, and TCRdb holds only the in-frame ones, with some missing. The sample has 60,000 to 75,000 clones, about 90% seen once. This specimen was peripheral blood, taken on day 0 of AZD1222 vaccination. All receptors come from an adult in good health.

The chain joins TRBV2 to TRBJ2-7; possibly TRBD1 or TRBD2 for D (5 bases each). From germline, CDR1 is SNHLY and CDR2 FYNNEI. V was clipped by 7 bases and J by 2 bases, with 15 bases between them. The CDR3 consists of 14 residues. CDR3 sequence (DNA): TGTGCCAGCACCAACTGGGGGACCACCTACGAGCAGTACTTC. Amino acids: CASTNWGTTYEQYF.

The chain has TRBV13 and TRBJ2-3; 15 positions agree with TRBD2. Trimming took 6 bases from V and 4 from J; bases not matched to a gene: 14. Germline loops: CDR1 PRHDT, CDR2 FYEKMQ (reference sequence). This CDR3 region has 19 residues. The CDR3 DNA reads as TGTGCCAGCAGTTCGGGACTAGCGGGGGGCCATCGTGGCGCAGATACGCAGTATTTT. Its translation is CASSSGLAGGHRGADTQYF.

The chain combines TRBV18 with TRBJ1-5; perhaps TRBD1 as D (5 bases). The CDR3 covers 14 residues. Trimming removed 0 bases from V and 2 bases from J, with 5 bases in between. CDR1 KGHSH and CDR2 LQKENI come from the germline V gene. DNA for the CDR3: TGTGCCAGCTCACCACCGGGGGGCAATCAGCCCCAGCATTTT. This sequence encodes CASSPPGGNQPQHF.

The chain combines TRBV5-8 with TRBJ2-2, with TRBD1 as a possible D gene (6 bases). Trimming pared 4 bases from V and 5 bases from J, leaving 12 bases between. The germline gives CDR1 SGHTS, CDR2 YDEGEE. CDR3 size: 14 residues. CDR3 DNA: TGTGCCAGCAGCCCCCGGACAGATACCGGGGAGCTGTTTTTT. Translating gives CASSPRTDTGELFF.

V is TRBV5-1 and J is TRBJ2-6; a weak D match, TRBD2 (6 bases). The CDR3 spans 15 residues. Germline lookup yields CDR1 SGHRS and CDR2 YFSETQ. Trimming shortened V by 4 bases and J by 2 bases, and 10 bases separated the two germline ends. In nucleotides, the CDR3 is TGCGCCAGCAGCGATGGAGGGACTGGGGCCAACGTCCTGACTTTC. As protein: CASSDGGTGANVLTF.

The J gene is TRBJ2-5, the V gene TRBV3-1 (or the pseudogene TRBV3-2), with 10 bases identical to TRBD2. CDR3 length: 15 amino acids. Trimming removed 4 bases from V and 5 bases from J; junction bases left unmatched: 7. Germline CDR1 and CDR2: LGHDT and YNNKEL (reference sequence). The CDR3 is CASSPTSGVMETQYF. The CDR3 DNA is TGTGCCAGCAGCCCAACTAGCGGGGTGATGGAGACCCAGTACTTC.

The CDR3 DNA sequence: TGTGCCAGCAGCTTAATGGGGGGTGGGACAGATACGCAGTATTTT. Encoded protein: CASSLMGGGTDTQYF. The chain is built from TRBV7-3 and TRBJ2-3, with D possibly being TRBD2 (6 bases). This CDR3 spans 15 amino acids. Deletions cut 1 base from V and 3 bases from J, with 11 bases between. From germline, CDR1 is SGHTA and CDR2 FQGTGA.

Written as DNA, the CDR3 is TGTGCCAGCAGCTTATTCCCGGGACCTTACTACAATGAGCAGTTCTTC. It is translated as CASSLFPGPYYNEQFF. This rearrangement joins TRBV7-2 to TRBJ2-1, with D tentatively TRBD1 or TRBD2 (5 bases each). V was cut by 2 bases and J by 3 bases, with 14 bases left in between. The CDR3 runs 16 residues. Germline V CDR1 and CDR2: SGHTA, FQGNSA.

This chain joins TRBV19 and TRBJ1-1; possibly TRBD1 for D (5 bases). Trimming left V 2 bases short and J 4 bases short, with 14 bases between. The CDR3 runs 15 residues. Germline values: CDR1 LNHDA, CDR2 SQIVND (reference sequence). CDR3 region: CASSIRARGGTEAFF. Here the CDR3 DNA reads TGTGCCAGTAGTATAAGGGCCCGGGGGGGCACTGAAGCTTTCTTT.

This chain links TRBV7-2 with TRBJ1-6; D unclear. This CDR3 spans 16 amino acids. V was cut by 1 base and J by 7 bases, with 14 bases left in between. Germline V gene data show CDR1 as SGHTA and CDR2 as FQGNSA. The CDR3 spells CASSLVPGIENSPLHF. The DNA for the CDR3 is TGTGCCAGCAGCTTAGTCCCGGGTATTGAGAATTCACCCCTCCACTTT.

The chain couples TRBV5-1 to TRBJ1-1; D is unclear. Trimming took 1 base from V and 0 from J, leaving 10 bases between them. The CDR3 consists of 15 residues. CDR1 is SGHRS and CDR2 is YFSETQ in the germline V gene. This CDR3 reads CASSLQSGLNTEAFF. CDR3 bases: TGCGCCAGCAGCTTGCAATCTGGGTTGAACACTGAAGCTTTCTTT.

This rearrangement joins TRBV18 to TRBJ2-7, with a possible D match to TRBD1 (6 bases). V was cut by 4 bases and J by 12 bases, with 19 bases left in between. The germline gives CDR1 KGHSH, CDR2 LQKENI. This CDR3 comprises 13 residues. DNA for the CDR3: TGTGCCAGCTCACTTGTTGAAGGGCAGGGGTGGTACTTC. Translating it yields CASSLVEGQGWYF.

The chain links TRBV7-3 to TRBJ1-2, with 7 bases fitting TRBD1. The germline V gene encodes CDR1 SGHTA and CDR2 FQGTGA. V dropped 5 bases and J dropped 7; count of bases not matched to a gene: 7. This CDR3 comprises 13 residues. The CDR3 loop reads CASSDRQGGGYTF. The CDR3 coding sequence is TGTGCCAGCAGCGATAGACAGGGAGGTGGCTACACCTTC. The whole variable domain, remainder taken from reference TRBV7-3 and TRBJ1-2, is GAGVSQTPSNKVTEKGKYVELRCDPISGHTALYWYRQSLGQGPEFLIYFQGTGAADDSGLPNDRFFAVRPEGSVSTLKIQRTERGDSAVYLCASSDRQGGGYTFGSGTRLTVV.

The CDR3 is CASSPEGAWNQPQHF. The CDR3 DNA is TGTGCCAGCAGCCCCGAGGGGGCTTGGAATCAGCCCCAGCATTTT. This chain joins TRBV6-5 and TRBJ1-5; TRBD1 aligns across 7 bases. Per germline, CDR1 MNHEY and CDR2 SVGAGI. This CDR3 region has 15 residues. The J segment lost 4 bases and the V segment lost 6 bases, leaving 9 bases of the junction unmatched.

The rearrangement uses TRBV6-5 and TRBJ2-1; 7 bases match TRBD1. V shed 7 bases and J 7 bases; nucleotides not matched to a gene: 10. This CDR3 region has 14 residues. CDR1 and CDR2 from the germline V gene are MNHEY and SVGAGI. CDR3 region: CASKRGLTANEQFF. In DNA form, the CDR3 reads TGTGCCAGCAAAAGGGGGCTAACAGCTAATGAGCAGTTCTTC.

In DNA form, the CDR3 reads TGTGCCAGCAGTACCACAACAGTGGGGTGGGAGACCCAGTACTTC. It specifies CASSTTTVGWETQYF. The genes are TRBV6-5 and TRBJ2-5; D not certain. CDR3 length: 15 residues. V was pared by 5 bases and J by 5 bases, with 18 bases between. Germline CDR1 reads MNHEY; CDR2 reads SVGAGI.

This chain uses TRBV5-1 with TRBJ2-7; D is possibly TRBD1 (6 bases). The germline gives CDR1 SGHRS, CDR2 YFSETQ. V dropped 4 bases and J dropped 3 bases, with 17 bases sitting between them. This CDR3 is 15 amino acids long. The chain's CDR3 is CASSTDGTSVYEQYF. The CDR3 DNA follows: TGCGCCAGCAGCACCGACGGGACATCTGTCTACGAGCAGTACTTC.

The DNA of the CDR3 is TGTGCCAGCACCCTGACAGGGGGTTCTAATTCACCCCTCCACTTT. Its translation: CASTLTGGSNSPLHF. The V and J genes are TRBV2 and TRBJ1-6, with 9 bases matching TRBD1. This CDR3 has 15 residues. The V gene's germline CDR1 is SNHLY and CDR2 FYNNEI. With 7 bases clipped from V and 6 bases from J, the junction kept 7 bases outside the gene matches. Looking up the rest from reference TRBV2 and TRBJ1-6 gives the full variable domain: EPEVTQTPSHQVTQMGQEVILRCVPISNHLYFYWYRQILGQKVEFLVSFYNNEISEKSEIFDDQFSVERPDGSNFTLKIRSTKLEDSAMYFCASTLTGGSNSPLHFGNGTRLTVT.

This clone came up a few times. The chain couples TRBV3-1 (or the pseudogene TRBV3-2) to TRBJ2-1, with D possibly being TRBD1 (6 bases). The V and J ends lost 4 bases and 1 base respectively, with 20 bases between them. CDR1 is LGHDT and CDR2 is YNNKEL in the germline V gene (reference sequence). This CDR3 region has 18 residues. The CDR3: CASSRLSTARGSYNEQFF. DNA for the CDR3: TGTGCCAGCAGCCGGCTGAGTACGGCCAGGGGTTCCTACAATGAGCAGTTCTTC.

This clone has just one count. The gene calls are TRBV18 and TRBJ1-1, with a weak D call TRBD1 (5 bases). V lost 4 bases and J lost 4, with 10 bases in between. Looked up from germline, CDR1 is KGHSH and CDR2 is LQKENI. The CDR3 consists of 13 residues. The CDR3 loop is CASSQGDGTEAFF. CDR3 DNA sequence: TGTGCCAGCTCACAAGGGGATGGCACTGAAGCTTTCTTT.

The gene calls are TRBV19 and TRBJ2-5; no reliable D call. Trimming pared 6 bases from V and 5 bases from J, leaving 16 bases between. The germline V gene has CDR1 LNHDA and CDR2 SQIVND (reference sequence). CDR3 length: 14 amino acids. This CDR3 is CASRGIGVGETQYF. The CDR3 bases are TGTGCCAGTAGGGGAATTGGGGTAGGGGAGACCCAGTACTTC. The full variable domain, in which reference TRBV19 and TRBJ2-5 provide the parts outside the CDR3, is DGGITQSPKYLFRKEGQNVTLSCEQNLNHDAMYWYRQDPGQGLRLIYYSQIVNDFQKGDIAEGYSVSREKKESFPLTVTSAQKNPTAFYLCASRGIGVGETQYFGPGTRLLVL.

The gene calls are TRBV7-9 and TRBJ1-2, with D maybe TRBD1 (6 bases). Germline V gene data show CDR1 as SEHNR and CDR2 as FQNEAQ (reference sequence). The CDR3 contains 14 residues. The V gene lost 6 bases and the J gene lost 5 bases, with 16 bases spanning the gap. In DNA form, the CDR3 reads TGTGCCAGCAGTCTCGGACAGACACAGTATGGCTACACCTTC. This sequence encodes CASSLGQTQYGYTF.

This sequence joins TRBV5-1 and TRBJ2-3, with D uncertain. The germline V gene has CDR1 SGHRS and CDR2 YFSETQ. The CDR3 runs 13 residues. The V end was cut by 4 bases, the J end by 3 bases, with 9 bases between. CDR3 nucleotide sequence: TGCGCCAGCAGCGACCCGCGGACAGATACGCAGTATTTT. Its protein is CASSDPRTDTQYF.

This chain joins TRBV10-1 and TRBJ1-3, with a possible D match to TRBD1 (5 bases). Looked up from germline, CDR1 is WNHNN and CDR2 is SYGVQD (reference sequence). Trimming removed 6 bases from V and 4 bases from J, with 13 bases in between. The length of the CDR3 is 14 residues. The CDR3 DNA reads TGCGCCAGCAGCGGGACTGGGGTCGGAAACACCATATATTTT. Residues: CASSGTGVGNTIYF.

The chain employs TRBV6-5 and TRBJ1-2; 7 bases map to TRBD1. V gave up 0 bases and J gave up 7 bases; unmatched junction bases: 8. The germline V gene has CDR1 MNHEY and CDR2 SVGAGI. The CDR3 sequence is 15 residues long. CDR3 sequence: CASSYSPGQPFGYTF. CDR3 in DNA: TGTGCCAGCAGTTACTCGCCGGGACAGCCTTTTGGCTACACCTTC.

J is TRBJ1-2 and V is TRBV11-2; D not resolved. Trimming took 3 bases from V and 5 from J, leaving 13 bases between them. Looked up from germline, CDR1 is SGHAT and CDR2 is FQNNGV. This CDR3 comprises 14 residues. The CDR3, as DNA: TGTGCCAGCAGCTTCAATCCGGCGGGGTATGGCTACACCTTC. Protein product: CASSFNPAGYGYTF.

This rearrangement joins TRBV4-1 to TRBJ1-3; D is unresolved. CDR1 and CDR2 from the germline V gene are MGHRA and YSYEKL. Trimming pared 1 base from V and 0 bases from J, leaving 7 bases between. This CDR3 has 15 residues. The CDR3 spells CASSQGRISGNTIYF. CDR3 nucleotides: TGCGCCAGCAGCCAAGGGCGCATCTCTGGAAACACCATATATTTT.

This chain links TRBV6-1 with TRBJ2-7; perhaps TRBD1 as D (6 bases). Germline values: CDR1 MNHNS, CDR2 SASEGT. Trimming removed 8 bases at V and 6 bases at J, with 14 bases between. The CDR3 covers 12 residues. The CDR3: CASEQGIGEQYF. The CDR3 bases are TGTGCCAGCGAACAGGGAATCGGCGAGCAGTACTTC.

The chain combines TRBV10-2 with TRBJ2-3; TRBD2 aligns across 12 bases. CDR3 length equals 20 residues. The germline V gene has CDR1 WSHSY and CDR2 SAAADI. The J segment lost 2 bases and the V segment lost 6 bases, leaving 18 bases of the junction unmatched. The CDR3 sequence is CASSKPTSGGPRKPTDTQYF. The CDR3 DNA sequence: TGCGCCAGCAGCAAACCGACTAGCGGGGGCCCCAGGAAACCCACAGATACGCAGTATTTT.